What follows describes a single TCR beta chain. This entry comes from a study of T cells in Graves' hyperthyroidism and ophthalmopathy. From germline, CDR1 is LGHNA and CDR2 YNFKEQ. The CDR3 runs to 16 residues. The J segment lost 1 base and the V segment lost 4 bases, leaving 7 bases of the junction unmatched. The PBMCs were sourced from fresh peripheral blood (about 9.6 ml). RNA transcripts gave rise to amplified TCR beta CDR3 regions. HTBI primers were the set used in a first-round RT-PCR of the TCR CDR3. Each CDR3 protein gets one entry after TCRdb re-called the multiplex PCR reads with MiXCR. Of about 350,000 distinct CDR3 sequences in the sample, about 14% are singletons; the top ten hold around 23%.

The receptor was isolated from a woman aged 25 to 39 with Graves' hyperthyroidism. Sequencing used blood. The chain is built from TRBV4-2 and TRBJ2-1; 7 nucleotides align to TRBD2. The CDR3 bases are TGTGCCAGCAGCCCACACAAGGGAGGGTCCTACAATGAGCAGTTCTTC. This gives the protein CASSPHKGGSYNEQFF.